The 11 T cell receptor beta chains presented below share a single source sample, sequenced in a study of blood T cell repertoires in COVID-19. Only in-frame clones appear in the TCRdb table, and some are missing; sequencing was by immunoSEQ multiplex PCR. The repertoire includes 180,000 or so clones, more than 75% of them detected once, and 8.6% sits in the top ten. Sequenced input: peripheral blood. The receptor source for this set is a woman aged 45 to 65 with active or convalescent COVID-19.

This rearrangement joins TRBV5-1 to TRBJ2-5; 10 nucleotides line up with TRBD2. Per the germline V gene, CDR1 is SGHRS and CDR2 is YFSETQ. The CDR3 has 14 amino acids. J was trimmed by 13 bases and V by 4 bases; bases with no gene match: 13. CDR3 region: CASSPASGSPIWYF. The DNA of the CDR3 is TGCGCCAGCAGCCCGGCTAGCGGGAGCCCCATATGGTACTTC.

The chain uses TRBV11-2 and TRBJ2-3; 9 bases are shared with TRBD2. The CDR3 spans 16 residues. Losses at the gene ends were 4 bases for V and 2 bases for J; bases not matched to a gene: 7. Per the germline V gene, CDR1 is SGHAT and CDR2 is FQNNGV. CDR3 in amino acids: CASSSRTSVTTDTQYF. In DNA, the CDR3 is TGTGCCAGCAGCTCGAGGACTAGCGTGACCACAGATACGCAGTATTTT.

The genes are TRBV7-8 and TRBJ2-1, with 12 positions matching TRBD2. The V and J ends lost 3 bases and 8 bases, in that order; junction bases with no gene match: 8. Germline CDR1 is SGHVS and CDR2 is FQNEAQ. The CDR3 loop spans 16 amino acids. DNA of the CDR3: TGTGCCAGCAGCTTCGGGCGGACTAGCGGGACCTATGAGCAGTTCTTC. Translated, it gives CASSFGRTSGTYEQFF.

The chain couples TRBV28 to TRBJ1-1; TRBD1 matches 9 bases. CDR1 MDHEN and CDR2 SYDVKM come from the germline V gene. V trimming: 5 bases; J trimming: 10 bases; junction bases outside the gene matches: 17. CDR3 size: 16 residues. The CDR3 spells CASSPIGGQGAGGAFF. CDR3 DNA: TGTGCCAGCAGTCCAATAGGGGGACAGGGAGCGGGTGGAGCTTTCTTT.

The CDR3: CASSQDLAGGPGGELFF. The DNA of the CDR3 is TGCGCCAGCAGCCAAGATCTAGCGGGAGGGCCAGGCGGGGAGCTGTTTTTT. The chain couples TRBV4-3 to TRBJ2-2; 12 nucleotides match TRBD2. The ends lost 0 bases at V and 7 bases at J; junction bases unmatched: 6. CDR1 and CDR2 from the germline V gene are LGHNA and YSLEER. The length of the CDR3 is 17 residues.

In nucleotides, the CDR3 is TGCAGCCTTAGGGAGATAATGAACACTGAAGCTTTCTTT. The encoded protein is CSLREIMNTEAFF. This chain uses TRBV29-1 with TRBJ1-1; D remains ambiguous. The V gene lost 8 bases and the J gene lost 0 bases, with 13 bases spanning the gap. The CDR3 length is 13 residues. Per the germline V gene, CDR1 is SQVTM and CDR2 is ANQGSEA.

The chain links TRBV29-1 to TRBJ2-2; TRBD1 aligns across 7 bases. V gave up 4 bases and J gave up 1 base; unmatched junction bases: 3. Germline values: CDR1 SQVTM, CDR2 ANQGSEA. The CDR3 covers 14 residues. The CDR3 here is CSVGRTGNTGELFF. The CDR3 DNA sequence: TGCAGCGTTGGCAGGACAGGGAACACCGGGGAGCTGTTTTTT.

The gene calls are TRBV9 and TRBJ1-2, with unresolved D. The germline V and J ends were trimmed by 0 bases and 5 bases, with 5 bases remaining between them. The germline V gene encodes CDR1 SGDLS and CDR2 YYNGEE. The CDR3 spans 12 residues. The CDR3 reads CASSVEQYGYTF. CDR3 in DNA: TGTGCCAGCAGCGTAGAACAGTATGGCTACACCTTC.

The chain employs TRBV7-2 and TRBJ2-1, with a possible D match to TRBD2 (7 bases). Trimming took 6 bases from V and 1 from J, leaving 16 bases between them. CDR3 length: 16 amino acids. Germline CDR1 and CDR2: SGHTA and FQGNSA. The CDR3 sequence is CASSSEGGGSYNEQFF. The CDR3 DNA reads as TGTGCCAGCAGTTCCGAGGGGGGAGGGTCCTACAATGAGCAGTTCTTC. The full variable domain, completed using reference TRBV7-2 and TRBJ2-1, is GAGVSQSPSNKVTEKGKDVELRCDPISGHTALYWYRQSLGQGLEFLIYFQGNSAPDKSGLPSDRFSAERTGGSVSTLTIQRTQQEDSAVYLCASSSEGGGSYNEQFFGPGTRLTVL.

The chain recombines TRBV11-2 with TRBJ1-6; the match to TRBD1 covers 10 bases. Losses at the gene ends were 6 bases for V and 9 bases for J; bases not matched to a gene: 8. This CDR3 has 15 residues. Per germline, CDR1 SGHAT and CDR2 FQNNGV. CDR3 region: CASRGDRGLASPLHF. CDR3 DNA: TGTGCCAGCAGGGGGGACAGGGGTTTAGCTTCACCCCTCCACTTT.

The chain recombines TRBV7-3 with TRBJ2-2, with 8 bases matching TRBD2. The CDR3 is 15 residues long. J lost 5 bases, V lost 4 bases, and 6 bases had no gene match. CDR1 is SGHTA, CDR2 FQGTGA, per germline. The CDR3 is CASSSGTRGTGELFF. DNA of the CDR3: TGTGCCAGCAGCTCCGGGACTAGGGGGACCGGGGAGCTGTTTTTT.